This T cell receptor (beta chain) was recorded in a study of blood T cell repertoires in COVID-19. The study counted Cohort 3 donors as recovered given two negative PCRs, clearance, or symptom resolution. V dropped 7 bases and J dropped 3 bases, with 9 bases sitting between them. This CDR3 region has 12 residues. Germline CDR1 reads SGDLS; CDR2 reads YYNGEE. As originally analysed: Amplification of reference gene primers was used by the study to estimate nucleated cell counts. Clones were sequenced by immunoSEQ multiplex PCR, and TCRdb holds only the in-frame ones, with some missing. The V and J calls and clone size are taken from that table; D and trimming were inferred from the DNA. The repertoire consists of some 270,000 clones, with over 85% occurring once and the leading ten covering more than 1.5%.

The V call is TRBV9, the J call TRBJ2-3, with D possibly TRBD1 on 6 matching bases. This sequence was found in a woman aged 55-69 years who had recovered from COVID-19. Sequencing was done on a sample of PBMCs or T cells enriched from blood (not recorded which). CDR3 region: CASSTGTDTQYF. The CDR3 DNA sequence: TGTGCCAGCTCCACAGGGACAGATACGCAGTATTTT.